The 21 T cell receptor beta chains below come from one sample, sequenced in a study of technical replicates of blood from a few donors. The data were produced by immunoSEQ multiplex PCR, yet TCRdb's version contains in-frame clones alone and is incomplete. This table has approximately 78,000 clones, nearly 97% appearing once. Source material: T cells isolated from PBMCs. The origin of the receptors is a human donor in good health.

The CDR3 sequence: CASSIATESSPLHF. DNA for the CDR3: TGTGCCAGTAGTATAGCGACAGAGAGTTCACCCCTCCACTTT. The gene calls are TRBV19 and TRBJ1-6, with D tentatively TRBD1 (5 bases). Germline values: CDR1 LNHDA, CDR2 SQIVND (reference sequence). The V gene lost 1 base and the J gene lost 9 bases, with 10 bases spanning the gap. This CDR3 has 14 residues.

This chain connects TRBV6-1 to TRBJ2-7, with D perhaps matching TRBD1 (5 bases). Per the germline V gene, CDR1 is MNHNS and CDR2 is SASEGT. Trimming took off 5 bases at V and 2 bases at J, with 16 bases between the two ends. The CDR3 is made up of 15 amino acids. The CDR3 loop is CASSPPTAYTYEQYF. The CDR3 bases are TGTGCCAGCAGTCCACCGACAGCCTATACCTACGAGCAGTACTTC.

CDR3 DNA: TGTGCCAGCAAGACTGGACAGGGCGGGTCCTACGAGCAGTACTTC. Translation gives CASKTGQGGSYEQYF. The chain uses TRBV6-1 and TRBJ2-7, with 8 bases lining up with TRBD1. Losses at the gene ends were 7 bases for V and 1 base for J; bases not matched to a gene: 9. This CDR3 comprises 15 residues. Germline V CDR1 and CDR2: MNHNS, SASEGT.

Here the CDR3 reads CASSLAGIYLKNNSPLHF. CDR3 nucleotides: TGTGCCAGCAGCTTGGCCGGTATCTACCTGAAAAATAATTCACCCCTCCACTTT. The rearrangement uses TRBV5-6 and TRBJ1-6, with D unclear. Germline loops: CDR1 SGHDT, CDR2 YYEEEE. Trimming left V 0 bases short and J 5 bases short, with 18 bases between. The CDR3 has 18 amino acids. Full variable domain (missing parts from reference TRBV5-6 and TRBJ1-6): DAGVTQSPTHLIKTRGQQVTLRCSPKSGHDTVSWYQQALGQGPQFIFQYYEEEERQRGNFPDRFSGHQFPNYSSELNVNALLLGDSALYLCASSLAGIYLKNNSPLHFGNGTRLTVT.

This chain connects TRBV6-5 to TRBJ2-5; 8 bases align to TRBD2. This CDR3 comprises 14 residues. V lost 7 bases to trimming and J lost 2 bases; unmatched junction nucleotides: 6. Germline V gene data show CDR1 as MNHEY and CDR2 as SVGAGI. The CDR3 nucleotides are TGTGCCAGCACCCCCCCGGGGGGGCAAGAGACCCAGTACTTC. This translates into CASTPPGGQETQYF.

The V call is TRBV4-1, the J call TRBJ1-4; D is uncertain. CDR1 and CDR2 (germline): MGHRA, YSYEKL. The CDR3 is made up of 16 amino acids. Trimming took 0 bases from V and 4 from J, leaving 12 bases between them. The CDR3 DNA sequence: TGCGCCAGCAGCCAAGACAGGTCTCGTCGTAATGAAAAACTGTTTTTT. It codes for CASSQDRSRRNEKLFF.

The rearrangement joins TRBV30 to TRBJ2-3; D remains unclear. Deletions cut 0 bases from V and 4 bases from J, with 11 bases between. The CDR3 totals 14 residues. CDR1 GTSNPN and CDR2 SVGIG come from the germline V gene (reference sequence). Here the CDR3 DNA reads TGTGCCTGGAGTGTCGCACGGTTAGCAGATACGCAGTATTTT. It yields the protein CAWSVARLADTQYF.

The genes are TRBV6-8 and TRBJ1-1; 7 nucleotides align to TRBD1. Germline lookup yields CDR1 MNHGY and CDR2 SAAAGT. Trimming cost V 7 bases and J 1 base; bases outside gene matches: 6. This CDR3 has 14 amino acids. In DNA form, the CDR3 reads TGTGCCAGCATCGGAGCAGGGGGGAACACTGAAGCTTTCTTT. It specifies CASIGAGGNTEAFF.

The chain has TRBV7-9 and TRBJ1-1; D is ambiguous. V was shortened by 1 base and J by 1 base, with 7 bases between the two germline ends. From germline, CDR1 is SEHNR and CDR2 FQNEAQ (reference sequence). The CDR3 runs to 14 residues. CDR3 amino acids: CASSLGTPNTEAFF. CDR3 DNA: TGTGCCAGCAGCTTAGGAACTCCGAACACTGAAGCTTTCTTT.

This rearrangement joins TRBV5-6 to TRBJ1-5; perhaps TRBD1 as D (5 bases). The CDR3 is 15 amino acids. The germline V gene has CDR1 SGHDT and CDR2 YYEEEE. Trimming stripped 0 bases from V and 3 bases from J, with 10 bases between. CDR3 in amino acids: CASSLAQGYNQPQHF. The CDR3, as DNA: TGTGCCAGCAGCTTGGCCCAGGGTTACAATCAGCCCCAGCATTTT.

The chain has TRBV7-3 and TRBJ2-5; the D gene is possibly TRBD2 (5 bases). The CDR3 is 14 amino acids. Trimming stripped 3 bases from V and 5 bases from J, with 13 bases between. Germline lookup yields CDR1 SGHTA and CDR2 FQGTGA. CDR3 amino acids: CASSLGTGSETQYF. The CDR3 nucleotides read TGTGCCAGCAGCTTGGGCACGGGGTCGGAGACCCAGTACTTC.

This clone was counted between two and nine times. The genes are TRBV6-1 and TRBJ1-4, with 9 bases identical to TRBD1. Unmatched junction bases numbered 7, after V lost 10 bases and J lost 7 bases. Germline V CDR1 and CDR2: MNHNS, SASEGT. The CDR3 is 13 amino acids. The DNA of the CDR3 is TGTGCCACCCACCGGGACAGGGCTGAAAAACTGTTTTTT. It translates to CATHRDRAEKLFF.

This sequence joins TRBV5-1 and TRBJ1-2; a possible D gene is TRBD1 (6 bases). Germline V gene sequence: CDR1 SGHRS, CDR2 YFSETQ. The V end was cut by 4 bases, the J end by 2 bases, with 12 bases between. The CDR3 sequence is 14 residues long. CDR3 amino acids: CASSTQGGNYGYTF. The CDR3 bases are TGCGCCAGCAGCACCCAAGGGGGAAACTATGGCTACACCTTC.

CDR3 sequence reads: CASRDRGNQPQHF. CDR3 nucleotides: TGTGCCAGCAGGGACAGGGGCAATCAGCCCCAGCATTTT. V usage is TRBV28 and J usage is TRBJ1-5; 8 bases agree with TRBD1. The germline CDR1 and CDR2 sequences are MDHEN and SYDVKM. The CDR3 covers 13 residues. After removal of 6 bases from V and 2 bases from J, the junction contained 0 bases not matched to a gene.

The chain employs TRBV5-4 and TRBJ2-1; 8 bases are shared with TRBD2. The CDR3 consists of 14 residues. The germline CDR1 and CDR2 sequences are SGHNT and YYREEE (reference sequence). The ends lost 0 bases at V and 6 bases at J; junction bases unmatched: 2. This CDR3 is CASSLGAGGNEQFF. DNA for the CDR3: TGTGCCAGCAGCTTGGGTGCGGGGGGCAATGAGCAGTTCTTC.

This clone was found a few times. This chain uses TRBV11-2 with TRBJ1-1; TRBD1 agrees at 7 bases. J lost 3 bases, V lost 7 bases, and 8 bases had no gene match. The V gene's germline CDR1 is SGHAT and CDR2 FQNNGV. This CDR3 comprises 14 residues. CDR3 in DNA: TGTGCCAGCACCACGGACAGGAGGCACACTGAAGCTTTCTTT. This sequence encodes CASTTDRRHTEAFF.

The CDR3 sequence is CASSDPSEWSYNEQFF. The DNA for the CDR3 is TGTGCCAGCAGTGATCCCAGCGAGTGGTCCTACAATGAGCAGTTCTTC. The V call is TRBV2, the J call TRBJ2-1; D is uncertain. The CDR3 spans 16 residues. Trimming took 3 bases from V and 1 from J, leaving 13 bases between them. Germline loops: CDR1 SNHLY, CDR2 FYNNEI.

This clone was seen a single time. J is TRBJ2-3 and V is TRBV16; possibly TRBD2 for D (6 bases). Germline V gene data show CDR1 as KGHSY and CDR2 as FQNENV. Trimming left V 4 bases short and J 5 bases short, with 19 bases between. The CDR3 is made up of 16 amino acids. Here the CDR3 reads CASSPVEGPLQDTQYF. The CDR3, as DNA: TGTGCCAGCAGCCCGGTGGAGGGGCCTCTCCAAGATACGCAGTATTTT. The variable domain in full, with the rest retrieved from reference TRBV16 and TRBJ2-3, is GEEVAQTPKHLVRGEGQKAKLYCAPIKGHSYVFWYQQVLKNEFKFLISFQNENVFDETGMPKERFSAKCLPNSPCSLEIQATKLEDSAVYFCASSPVEGPLQDTQYFGPGTRLTVL.

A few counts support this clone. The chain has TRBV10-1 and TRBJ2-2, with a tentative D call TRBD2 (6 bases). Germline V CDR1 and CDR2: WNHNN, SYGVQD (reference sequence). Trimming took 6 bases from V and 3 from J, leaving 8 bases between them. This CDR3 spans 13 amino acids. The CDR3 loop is CASSGRDTGELFF. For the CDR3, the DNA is TGCGCCAGCAGCGGGAGAGACACCGGGGAGCTGTTTTTT.

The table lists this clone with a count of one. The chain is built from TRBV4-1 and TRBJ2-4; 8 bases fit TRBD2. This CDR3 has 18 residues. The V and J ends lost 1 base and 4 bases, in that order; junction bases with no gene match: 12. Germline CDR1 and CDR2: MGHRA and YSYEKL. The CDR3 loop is CASSQGDQAGVLKNIQYF. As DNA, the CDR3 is TGCGCCAGCAGCCAAGGGGATCAAGCGGGGGTCCTTAAAAACATTCAGTACTTC.

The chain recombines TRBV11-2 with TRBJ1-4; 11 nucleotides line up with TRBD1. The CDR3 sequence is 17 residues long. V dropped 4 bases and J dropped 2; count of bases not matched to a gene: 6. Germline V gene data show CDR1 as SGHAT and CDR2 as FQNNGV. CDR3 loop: CASSSRTGGRTNEKLFF. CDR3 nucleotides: TGTGCCAGCAGCTCGCGGACAGGGGGCAGGACTAATGAAAAACTGTTTTTT.